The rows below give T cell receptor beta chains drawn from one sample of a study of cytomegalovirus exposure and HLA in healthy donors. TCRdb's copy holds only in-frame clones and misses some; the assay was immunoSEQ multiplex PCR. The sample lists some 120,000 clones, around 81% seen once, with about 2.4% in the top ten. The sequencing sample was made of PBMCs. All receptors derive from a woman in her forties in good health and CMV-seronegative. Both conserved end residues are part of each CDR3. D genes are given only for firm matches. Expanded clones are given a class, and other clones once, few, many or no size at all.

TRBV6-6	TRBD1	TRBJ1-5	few	CASTQGDQPQHF	TGTGCCAGCACACAGGGGGATCAGCCCCAGCATTTT
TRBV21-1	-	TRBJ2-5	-	CASTLGALGQYQETQYF	TGTGCCAGCACCCTTGGGGCCTTGGGACAGTACCAAGAGACCCAGTACTTC
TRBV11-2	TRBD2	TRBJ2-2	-	CASSPGLARSTGELFF	TGTGCCAGCAGCCCGGGACTAGCGAGAAGCACCGGGGAGCTGTTTTTT
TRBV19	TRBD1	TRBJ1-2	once	CATNFPGGYGYTF	TGTGCCACCAATTTCCCAGGGGGCTATGGCTACACCTTC
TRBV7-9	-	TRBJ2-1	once	CASSLALAGRHDEQFF	TGTGCCAGCAGCTTAGCGCTGGCAGGGAGGCACGATGAGCAGTTCTTC
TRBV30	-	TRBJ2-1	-	CAWSGGAGQFF	TGTGCCTGGAGCGGAGGGGCAGGGCAGTTCTTC
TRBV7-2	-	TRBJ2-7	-	CASSQGLGQYF	TGTGCCAGCAGCCAGGGCCTAGGGCAGTACTTC
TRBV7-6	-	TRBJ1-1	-	CASSPGVSLEAFF	TGTGCCAGCAGCCCCGGAGTCTCCCTTGAAGCTTTCTTT
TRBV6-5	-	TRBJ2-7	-	CASSRWAGSSYEQYF	TGTGCCAGCAGCCGGTGGGCGGGGAGCTCCTACGAGCAGTACTTC
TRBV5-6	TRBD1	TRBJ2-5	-	CASSYKGQGGGETQYF	TGTGCCAGCAGCTATAAGGGACAGGGCGGGGGAGAGACCCAGTACTTC
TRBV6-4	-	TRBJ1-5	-	CASHAGMNQPQHF	TGTGCCAGCCACGCAGGAATGAATCAGCCCCAGCATTTT
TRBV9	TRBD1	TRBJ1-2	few	CASSLTGTGAIYGYTF	TGTGCCAGCAGCCTCACCGGGACAGGGGCTATCTATGGCTACACCTTC
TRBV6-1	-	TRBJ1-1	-	CASSEEVRQVVNTEAFF	TGTGCCAGCAGTGAAGAGGTCAGACAAGTAGTGAACACTGAAGCTTTCTTT
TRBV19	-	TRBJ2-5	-	CASSLRSRRRVSETQYF	TGTGCCAGTAGCCTACGGTCCAGGAGGAGGGTTAGCGAGACCCAGTACTTC